What follows are 19 T cell receptor beta chains derived from one specimen sequenced in a study of STAT5B mutations in CD4+ large granular lymphocyte leukemia. Repertoires were generated with immunoSEQ multiplex PCR, while TCRdb's copy carries only in-frame clones and drops some. This sample has around 50,000 clones; more than 65% occur once, and the top ten carry about 0.34%. Sequencing was performed on CD4+ T cells from blood buffy coats. Receptor source: a human donor in good health.

This clone is a singleton in its sample. The rearrangement joins TRBV10-3 to TRBJ1-2; no clear D gene. Germline loops: CDR1 ENHRY, CDR2 SYGVKD. V shed 0 bases and J shed 4 bases, with 9 bases lying between them. The CDR3 extends over 14 amino acids. This CDR3 reads CAISESGSFYGYTF. Written as DNA, the CDR3 is TGTGCCATCAGTGAGTCGGGCAGCTTCTATGGCTACACCTTC.

The V and J genes are TRBV5-1 and TRBJ2-5, with 7 positions matching TRBD1. Germline-derived CDR1 and CDR2 are SGHRS and YFSETQ. The ends lost 4 bases at V and 5 bases at J; junction bases unmatched: 8. This CDR3 is 14 amino acids long. This CDR3 is CASSPQGIGETQYF. The CDR3 DNA is TGCGCCAGCAGCCCACAGGGGATCGGGGAGACCCAGTACTTC.

The V gene is TRBV5-1, the J gene TRBJ1-1, with D perhaps matching TRBD1 (5 bases). This CDR3 has 14 amino acids. V shed 2 bases and J shed 0 bases, with 8 bases lying between them. The germline CDR1 and CDR2 sequences are SGHRS and YFSETQ. In DNA, the CDR3 is TGCGCCAGCAGCTTTGACAGCGTGAACACTGAAGCTTTCTTT. Translating gives CASSFDSVNTEAFF.

This clone was seen a handful of times. This chain uses TRBV28 with TRBJ1-2; the D is unclear. V lost 6 bases, J lost 1 base, and 15 bases lay in between. This CDR3 is 15 amino acids long. The germline V gene encodes CDR1 MDHEN and CDR2 SYDVKM. The CDR3 here is CASSLLATVNYGYTF. The CDR3 DNA reads TGTGCCAGCAGCCTTCTGGCGACGGTTAACTATGGCTACACCTTC.

The chain is built from TRBV27 and TRBJ1-4; D is uncertain. Trimming removed 4 bases from V and 0 bases from J, with 6 bases in between. The CDR3 spans 14 residues. Germline V lookup: CDR1 MNHEY, CDR2 SMNVEV (reference sequence). CDR3 in amino acids: CASSSVATNEKLFF. CDR3 DNA: TGTGCCAGCAGTTCGGTTGCAACTAATGAAAAACTGTTTTTT.

V is TRBV10-1 and J is TRBJ2-5; D is undetermined. Germline assignment: CDR1 WNHNN and CDR2 SYGVQD (reference sequence). This CDR3 contains 13 residues. Trimming cost V 3 bases and J 5 bases, with 10 bases left between them. CDR3 residues: CASSEYGGETQYF. The CDR3 DNA is TGCGCCAGCAGTGAATATGGTGGGGAGACCCAGTACTTC.

The chain combines TRBV29-1 with TRBJ2-1; TRBD2 matches at 9 bases. Germline V gene data show CDR1 as SQVTM and CDR2 as ANQGSEA. The V and J ends lost 6 bases and 3 bases, in that order; junction bases with no gene match: 9. The length of the CDR3 is 15 residues. CDR3 loop: CSVGGSGSIYNEQFF. Written as DNA, the CDR3 is TGCAGCGTGGGAGGTAGCGGGAGCATCTACAATGAGCAGTTCTTC.

This clone was observed a handful of times. This rearrangement joins TRBV4-1 to TRBJ2-7; 9 nucleotides line up with TRBD2. This CDR3 has 15 amino acids. The V gene end was trimmed by 4 bases and the J gene end by 0 bases; junction bases not matched to a gene: 4. The germline gives CDR1 MGHRA, CDR2 YSYEKL. The CDR3 spells CASSPLAGVSYEQYF. In nucleotides, the CDR3 is TGCGCCAGCAGCCCATTAGCGGGAGTCTCCTACGAGCAGTACTTC.

This chain links TRBV6-6 with TRBJ1-4; a possible D gene is TRBD1 (5 bases). This CDR3 has 15 residues. Germline CDR1 is MNHNY and CDR2 is SVGAGI (reference sequence). Trimming shortened V by 7 bases and J by 5 bases, and 17 bases separated the two germline ends. CDR3 sequence (DNA): TGTGCCAGCATCCTCCACGGGGGTGGGAATGAAAAACTGTTTTTT. Protein: CASILHGGGNEKLFF.

The chain carries TRBV29-1 and TRBJ1-3, with D possibly matching TRBD1 (6 bases). From germline, CDR1 is SQVTM and CDR2 ANQGSEA. This CDR3 contains 13 residues. The V end lost 4 bases, the J end lost 0 bases, and 7 bases lay between the germline ends. CDR3 residues: CSVAGASGNTIYF. DNA of the CDR3: TGCAGCGTTGCGGGGGCCTCTGGAAACACCATATATTTT.

This clone has only one observation. The chain carries TRBV5-1 and TRBJ1-1; D is unresolved. The CDR3 runs to 16 residues. Germline CDR1 is SGHRS and CDR2 is YFSETQ. Trimming pared 4 bases from V and 0 bases from J, leaving 16 bases between. For the CDR3, the DNA is TGCGCCAGCAGCCCCGCCCTGGGGTCGATGAACACTGAAGCTTTCTTT. It encodes CASSPALGSMNTEAFF. The whole variable domain, filled in from reference TRBV5-1 and TRBJ1-1, reads KAGVTQTPRYLIKTRGQQVTLSCSPISGHRSVSWYQQTPGQGLQFLFEYFSETQRNKGNFPGRFSGRQFSNSRSEMNVSTLELGDSALYLCASSPALGSMNTEAFFGQGTRLTVV.

This clone is medium-sized (0.01 to 0.1%) by share. This chain joins TRBV30 and TRBJ2-3; D is uncertain. V lost 0 bases and J 0 bases, leaving 10 bases between the germline ends. CDR3 length: 15 residues. CDR1 and CDR2 (germline): GTSNPN, SVGIG (reference sequence). CDR3: CAWSVQPTSTDTQYF. The CDR3 DNA sequence: TGTGCCTGGAGTGTACAGCCAACTAGCACAGATACGCAGTATTTT.

V is TRBV6-1 and J is TRBJ1-5, with 8 bases identical to TRBD1. The CDR3 is 14 residues long. With 6 bases clipped from V and 4 bases from J, the junction kept 5 bases outside the gene matches. Germline values: CDR1 MNHNS, CDR2 SASEGT. CDR3 in amino acids: CASSDRGGNQPQHF. CDR3 nucleotides: TGTGCCAGCAGCGACAGGGGTGGGAATCAGCCCCAGCATTTT.

The chain joins TRBV7-3 to TRBJ2-3; D is uncertain. With 1 base removed from V and 0 bases from J, the gap between germline ends came to 11 bases. CDR1 and CDR2 (germline): SGHTA, FQGTGA. The CDR3 is made up of 16 amino acids. In nucleotides, the CDR3 is TGTGCCAGCAGCTTAAGCTCTCAGATTAGCACAGATACGCAGTATTTT. It codes for CASSLSSQISTDTQYF.

This chain joins TRBV23-1 and TRBJ1-2; perhaps TRBD1 as D (6 bases). Being an ORF, TRBV23-1 has a function that is uncertain. The length of the CDR3 is 16 residues. The ends were cut back, 4 bases at V and 7 bases at J, with 22 bases in the middle. The CDR3 region is CASSRRTVPLKGGYTF. The CDR3 DNA reads as TGCGCCAGCAGTCGAAGGACAGTCCCCCTGAAAGGTGGCTACACCTTC.

The chain recombines TRBV5-1 with TRBJ1-4, with D perhaps TRBD1 (5 bases). Trimming took off 4 bases at V and 10 bases at J, with 17 bases between the two ends. This CDR3 is 14 amino acids long. CDR1 SGHRS and CDR2 YFSETQ come from the germline V gene. Written as DNA, the CDR3 is TGCGCCAGCAGCCCTAACGTGGGACGGGTAAAACTGTTTTTT. Translation gives CASSPNVGRVKLFF.

This chain links TRBV30 with TRBJ2-3; the D call may be TRBD1 or TRBD2 (5 bases each). Germline lookup yields CDR1 GTSNPN and CDR2 SVGIG (reference sequence). The length of the CDR3 is 11 residues. V was trimmed by 1 base and J by 6 bases, leaving 5 bases between them. CDR3 sequence reads: CAWSGGDTQYF. The CDR3 DNA reads as TGTGCCTGGAGTGGGGGGGATACGCAGTATTTT.

The chain joins TRBV4-1 to TRBJ2-3; TRBD2 matches 9 bases. In germline, CDR1 is MGHRA, CDR2 YSYEKL. The V and J ends lost 1 base and 4 bases, in that order; junction bases with no gene match: 6. The length of the CDR3 is 16 residues. The CDR3 region has the DNA TGCGCCAGCAGCCAAGGTAGCGGGAGAGGCGCAGATACGCAGTATTTT. Translating it yields CASSQGSGRGADTQYF.

V is TRBV5-1 and J is TRBJ1-2; tentatively, D is TRBD1 (6 bases). From germline, CDR1 is SGHRS and CDR2 YFSETQ. V was cut by 2 bases and J by 7 bases, with 18 bases left in between. This CDR3 spans 15 amino acids. The CDR3 DNA reads TGCGCCAGCAGCTTTCAGGGGCCCGGAATTGGTGGCTACACCTTC. This translates into CASSFQGPGIGGYTF.